The 3 T cell receptor beta chains below were found in one sample sequenced in a study of early T cells in non-severe SARS-CoV-2 infection. Each CDR3 protein is one row after TCRdb ran MiXCR on the 5' RACE reads. The sample has around 75,000 distinct CDR3 sequences; roughly 8.7% are singletons. The specimen sequenced was whole blood. These receptors were obtained from an adult who was a healthcare worker with PCR-confirmed SARS-CoV-2 infection or an uninfected control (not recorded which).

The chain uses TRBV6-1 and TRBJ2-5; 7 positions match TRBD1. The CDR3 runs to 13 residues. Losses at the gene ends were 5 bases for V and 5 bases for J; bases not matched to a gene: 5. Germline V gene sequence: CDR1 MNHNS, CDR2 SASEGT. CDR3 bases: TGTGCCAGCAGTCAGTACAGGGGTGAGACCCAGTACTTC. It yields the protein CASSQYRGETQYF.

This clonotype was detected ten times or more. In DNA form, the CDR3 reads TGTGCCAGCAGCCCACAAGGAGGGACCGAGCAGTACTTC. Its protein product is CASSPQGGTEQYF. This chain joins TRBV11-2 and TRBJ2-7, with D possibly being TRBD2 (6 bases). CDR1 and CDR2 from the germline V gene are SGHAT and FQNNGV. CDR3 size: 13 residues. Trimming took 5 bases from V and 6 from J, leaving 14 bases between them.

This clonotype came up a few times. The CDR3 spells CASSATGSYGYTF. CDR3 in DNA: TGTGCCAGCAGTGCGACAGGGTCCTATGGCTACACCTTC. The chain links TRBV6-5 to TRBJ1-2, with TRBD1 identical over 7 bases. Germline V gene sequence: CDR1 MNHEY, CDR2 SVGAGI. The CDR3 extends over 13 amino acids. V lost 5 bases, J lost 4 bases, and 4 bases stayed unmatched.